The 18 T cell receptor beta chains reported below all come from one sample, sequenced in a study of shared clonotypes between healthy human individuals. As defined, naive CD8 cells were CD45RO-negative and positively selected for CCR7, with terminally differentiated effector memory CD45RA+ cells excluded. Assay: immunoSEQ multiplex PCR; the TCRdb copy retains only in-frame clones and omits some. The sample has more than 2 million clones; about 93% are singletons. The sequenced sample consisted of naive CD8+ T cells from PBMCs. The receptors here all came from a man aged 18-30 years in good health. Some clones in this sample may be carry-over from other donors' samples.

The gene calls are TRBV27 and TRBJ2-3; D gene unclear. The CDR3 is made up of 15 amino acids. The germline gives CDR1 MNHEY, CDR2 SMNVEV (reference sequence). The V and J ends lost 2 bases and 4 bases respectively, with 13 bases between them. CDR3 loop: CASSLGWGQADTQYF. DNA of the CDR3: TGTGCCAGCAGTTTAGGGTGGGGTCAGGCAGATACGCAGTATTTT.

This chain joins TRBV2 and TRBJ2-3; maybe TRBD1 (5 bases). V was clipped by 3 bases and J by 5 bases, with 9 bases between them. Germline-derived CDR1 and CDR2 are SNHLY and FYNNEI. This CDR3 is built from 13 residues. CDR3 sequence (DNA): TGTGCCAGCAGTGAGGGGCGGCGAGATACGCAGTATTTT. It yields the protein CASSEGRRDTQYF. The full variable domain, its missing parts supplied by reference TRBV2 and TRBJ2-3, is EPEVTQTPSHQVTQMGQEVILRCVPISNHLYFYWYRQILGQKVEFLVSFYNNEISEKSEIFDDQFSVERPDGSNFTLKIRSTKLEDSAMYFCASSEGRRDTQYFGPGTRLTVL.

The chain couples TRBV15 to TRBJ2-7; 7 nucleotides match TRBD2. The CDR3 spans 16 residues. Trimming took 0 bases from V and 2 from J; bases not matched to a gene: 7. Germline V CDR1 and CDR2: LNHNV, YYDKDF (reference sequence). This chain's CDR3 is CATSRDRTSGAYEQYF. The CDR3 DNA is TGTGCCACCAGCAGAGATCGGACCAGCGGGGCCTACGAGCAGTACTTC.

The CDR3 protein is CASSAGPRVSGETYEQYF. The CDR3 region has the DNA TGTGCCAGCAGCGCAGGCCCACGCGTTAGCGGGGAAACCTACGAGCAGTACTTC. The chain is built from TRBV7-2 and TRBJ2-7; 8 bases agree with TRBD2. CDR1 is SGHTA and CDR2 is FQGNSA in the germline V gene. The V segment lost 5 bases and the J segment 2 bases; nucleotides outside the gene matches: 17. The CDR3 totals 18 residues. Complete variable domain (other parts from reference TRBV7-2 and TRBJ2-7): GAGVSQSPSNKVTEKGKDVELRCDPISGHTALYWYRQSLGQGLEFLIYFQGNSAPDKSGLPSDRFSAERTGGSVSTLTIQRTQQEDSAVYLCASSAGPRVSGETYEQYFGPGTRLTVT.

CDR3 DNA: TGTGCCAGCAGTTTCTATCCAGTAACGTCTCGGGAGGAAAAACTGTTTTTT. Its translation is CASSFYPVTSREEKLFF. The chain recombines TRBV28 with TRBJ1-4, with D uncertain. The germline gives CDR1 MDHEN, CDR2 SYDVKM. The CDR3 sequence is 17 residues long. V lost 3 bases and J 8 bases, leaving 22 bases between the germline ends.

This sequence joins TRBV6-5 and TRBJ2-2; 10 bases fit TRBD2. The CDR3 has 15 amino acids. After removal of 6 bases from V and 5 bases from J, the junction contained 6 bases not matched to a gene. Germline V CDR1 and CDR2: MNHEY, SVGAGI. The CDR3 sequence is CASRLAGRVTGELFF. The CDR3 nucleotides read TGTGCCAGCAGACTAGCGGGAAGGGTAACCGGGGAGCTGTTTTTT.

This clone was recorded once. The chain employs TRBV4-1 and TRBJ2-3, with D uncertain. Germline V gives CDR1 MGHRA, CDR2 YSYEKL. This CDR3 comprises 14 residues. V shed 0 bases and J shed 0 bases, with 4 bases lying between them. CDR3 amino acids: CASSQDESTDTQYF. CDR3 bases: TGCGCCAGCAGCCAAGATGAGAGCACAGATACGCAGTATTTT.

This clone was observed a single time. This rearrangement joins TRBV6-6 to TRBJ2-7, with D possibly TRBD2 on 6 matching bases. Germline V gene lookup returns CDR1 MNHNY and CDR2 SVGAGI (reference sequence). V was cut by 0 bases and J by 5 bases, with 17 bases left in between. CDR3 size: 16 residues. The CDR3 nucleotides read TGTGCCAGCAGTTACTCTTTCTCCGCTAGCGTCGACGAGCAGTACTTC. This sequence encodes CASSYSFSASVDEQYF.

The rearrangement links TRBV4-1 to TRBJ2-3; 7 nucleotides agree with TRBD1. This CDR3 region has 16 residues. J was trimmed by 2 bases and V by 0 bases; bases with no gene match: 5. Germline CDR1 is MGHRA and CDR2 is YSYEKL. This CDR3 reads CASSQDWQGVTDTQYF. Here the CDR3 DNA reads TGCGCCAGCAGCCAAGATTGGCAGGGGGTCACAGATACGCAGTATTTT.

The chain links TRBV27 to TRBJ2-4, with D perhaps matching TRBD1 (6 bases). V was trimmed by 2 bases and J by 3 bases, leaving 17 bases between them. Germline CDR1 MNHEY, CDR2 SMNVEV (reference sequence). The CDR3 has 17 amino acids. The chain's CDR3 is CASSLGQGKGGKNIQYF. The CDR3 coding sequence is TGTGCCAGCAGTTTAGGTCAGGGGAAAGGGGGCAAAAACATTCAGTACTTC.

This chain joins TRBV27 and TRBJ2-2; no definite D call. This CDR3 is built from 14 residues. The germline CDR1 and CDR2 sequences are MNHEY and SMNVEV (reference sequence). The ends were cut back, 0 bases at V and 4 bases at J, with 6 bases in the middle. CDR3: CASSLSVGTGELFF. CDR3 DNA: TGTGCCAGCAGTTTATCGGTGGGCACCGGGGAGCTGTTTTTT.

This clone has only one observation. The V call is TRBV7-6, the J call TRBJ2-1; TRBD2 matches at 8 bases. CDR3 length equals 15 residues. The germline V gene encodes CDR1 SGHVS and CDR2 FNYEAQ. V dropped 1 base and J dropped 4; count of bases not matched to a gene: 3. The CDR3 DNA is TGTGCCAGCAGCTTAGGACTAGCGCCGTACAATGAGCAGTTCTTC. This codes for CASSLGLAPYNEQFF.

The chain carries TRBV11-2 and TRBJ2-1; 7 nucleotides line up with TRBD2. The ends lost 5 bases at V and 4 bases at J; junction bases unmatched: 8. The CDR3 sequence is 15 residues long. Germline CDR1 and CDR2: SGHAT and FQNNGV. Written as DNA, the CDR3 is TGTGCCAGCAGCCACCGGGCTAGCGGATACAATGAGCAGTTCTTC. Translation gives CASSHRASGYNEQFF.

The rearrangement joins TRBV27 to TRBJ1-2; D is perhaps TRBD1 (6 bases). The CDR3 is made up of 15 amino acids. Germline V gene lookup returns CDR1 MNHEY and CDR2 SMNVEV (reference sequence). V dropped 8 bases and J dropped 6 bases, with 22 bases sitting between them. The CDR3 DNA reads TGTGCCAGCTACCCCGGGGGGGGCGCAATCCATGGCTACACCTTC. Encoded protein: CASYPGGGAIHGYTF.

J is TRBJ2-7 and V is TRBV7-3; maybe TRBD2 (5 bases). Trimming shortened V by 0 bases and J by 1 base, and 16 bases separated the two germline ends. The V gene's germline CDR1 is SGHTA and CDR2 FQGTGA. The CDR3 extends over 17 amino acids. The DNA of the CDR3 is TGTGCCAGCAGCTTAACGTGTCAGTTGACTAATTCCTACGAGCAGTACTTC. Translated, it gives CASSLTCQLTNSYEQYF.

Comments on this clone: In the same sample, other DNA sequences code for this CDR3. This chain connects TRBV4-3 to TRBJ2-1; 11 positions match TRBD2. Trimming removed 4 bases from V and 3 bases from J; junction bases left unmatched: 2. The CDR3 has 15 amino acids. Germline CDR1 is LGHNA and CDR2 is YSLEER. In DNA, the CDR3 is TGCGCCAGCAGCCGCGGGACTAGCGGCTACAATGAGCAGTTCTTC. Translation gives CASSRGTSGYNEQFF.

CDR3 residues: CASSHPGLAGGYEQFF. The CDR3 bases are TGCGCCAGCAGCCACCCTGGACTAGCGGGAGGCTATGAGCAGTTCTTC. The chain recombines TRBV4-1 with TRBJ2-1, with 14 bases fitting TRBD2. J gave up 8 bases and V 3 bases, and 6 bases lay outside the gene matches. Germline CDR1 reads MGHRA; CDR2 reads YSYEKL. The CDR3 spans 16 residues.

Note on this clone: The same CDR3 can be traced to other DNA sequences in this sample. This chain links TRBV9 with TRBJ2-7; 10 nucleotides match TRBD2. This CDR3 contains 15 residues. CDR1 and CDR2 (germline): SGDLS, YYNGEE. V gave up 2 bases and J gave up 2 bases; unmatched junction bases: 4. CDR3 amino acids: CASSVGGTSAYEQYF. CDR3 coding DNA: TGTGCCAGCAGCGTGGGTGGGACTAGCGCCTACGAGCAGTACTTC.